This T cell receptor (beta chain) was identified during a study of cytomegalovirus exposure and HLA in healthy donors. Study conclusions and caveats: A later analysis, which compared TCR beta chains of equal frequency, found the HLA-associated ones more clonally expanded.

For this clone: Its antigen remains unidentified. Distinct nucleotide sequences in the sample also encode this CDR3.

The CDR3 consists of 14 residues. V dropped 4 bases and J dropped 8; count of bases not matched to a gene: 8. Germline V lookup: CDR1 PRHDT, CDR2 FYEKMQ (reference sequence). The PCR had 60 Vbeta and 13 Jbeta primers. The table came from immunoSEQ multiplex PCR; TCRdb's copy has only in-frame clones and leaves some out. The sample yields 100,000 or so clones, less than 90% seen once. The source is a man aged 40-55 years in good health and CMV-seronegative. The chain recombines TRBV13 with TRBJ2-1; 7 bases fit TRBD1. Sequences were obtained from PBMCs. CDR3 DNA: TGTGCCAGCAGCTCGGACAGGTTTTTCCATGAGCAGTTCTTC. Its translation is CASSSDRFFHEQFF. Looking up the rest from reference TRBV13 and TRBJ2-1 gives the full variable domain: AAGVIQSPRHLIKEKRETATLKCYPIPRHDTVYWYQQGPGQDPQFLISFYEKMQSDKGSIPDRFSAQQFSDYHSELNMSSLELGDSALYFCASSSDRFFHEQFFGPGTRLTVL.